This T cell receptor beta chain came from a study of cytomegalovirus exposure and HLA in healthy donors. The PCR used 60 Vbeta and 13 Jbeta primers. Using immunoSEQ multiplex PCR, the repertoire was profiled, and TCRdb retains in-frame clones only, with some absent. The profile shows about 82,000 clones, around 83% of them singletons. Everyone who donated was a healthy bone marrow donor. This clone has only a few counts. Trimming took 8 bases from V and 2 from J; bases not matched to a gene: 18. This CDR3 has 20 residues. Germline lookup yields CDR1 MNHEY and CDR2 SMNVEV (reference sequence). The origin of this receptor is a man in his 70s in good health and CMV-seropositive. The sample comprised PBMCs. The chain carries TRBV27 and TRBJ2-6; 10 bases fit TRBD2. DNA of the CDR3: TGTGCCAGCGGGAGGGTTGGCAGGAGCGGGAGGGGACCTGGGGCCAACGTCCTGACTTTC. Its translation: CASGRVGRSGRGPGANVLTF.